This T cell receptor (beta chain) emerged from a study of shared clonotypes between healthy human individuals. The wider study: Participating donors consisted of a couple of women and a few men aged 18 to 49. Study-wide results and limits: What rarefaction showed was incomplete sorted-subset sequencing despite large depth.

Sequenced by immunoSEQ multiplex PCR; TCRdb stores in-frame clones only, minus some. This table has about 800,000 clones, 96% appearing once. About this clone itself: Antigen unknown.

The CDR3 has 12 residues. Germline loops: CDR1 MNHEY, CDR2 SVGAGI. Between the trimmed V and J ends, which lost 4 bases and 2 bases, there was a span of 5 bases. As defined, naive CD8 cells were CD45RO-negative and positively selected for CCR7, with terminally differentiated effector memory CD45RA+ cells excluded. All the donors were Caucasian adults who lived in Nashville, Tennessee. Material: naive CD8+ T cells sorted from blood. The TCR sequence derives from a man aged 25-45 years in good health. The chain has TRBV6-5 and TRBJ1-2; D unresolved. This CDR3 reads CASSSENYGYTF. In DNA form, the CDR3 reads TGTGCCAGCAGTTCTGAGAACTATGGCTACACCTTC.